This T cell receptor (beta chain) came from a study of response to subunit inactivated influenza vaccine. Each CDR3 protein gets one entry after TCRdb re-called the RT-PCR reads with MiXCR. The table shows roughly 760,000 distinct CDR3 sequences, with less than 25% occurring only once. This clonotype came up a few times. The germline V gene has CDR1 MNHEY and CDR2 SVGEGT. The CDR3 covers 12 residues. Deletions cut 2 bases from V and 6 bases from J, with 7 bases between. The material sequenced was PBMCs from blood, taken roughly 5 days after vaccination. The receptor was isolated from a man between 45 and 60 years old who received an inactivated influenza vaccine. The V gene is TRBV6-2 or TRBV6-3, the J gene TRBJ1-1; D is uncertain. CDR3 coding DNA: TGTGCCAGCAGTTACGTGCAATCTGAAGCTTTCTTT. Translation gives CASSYVQSEAFF.